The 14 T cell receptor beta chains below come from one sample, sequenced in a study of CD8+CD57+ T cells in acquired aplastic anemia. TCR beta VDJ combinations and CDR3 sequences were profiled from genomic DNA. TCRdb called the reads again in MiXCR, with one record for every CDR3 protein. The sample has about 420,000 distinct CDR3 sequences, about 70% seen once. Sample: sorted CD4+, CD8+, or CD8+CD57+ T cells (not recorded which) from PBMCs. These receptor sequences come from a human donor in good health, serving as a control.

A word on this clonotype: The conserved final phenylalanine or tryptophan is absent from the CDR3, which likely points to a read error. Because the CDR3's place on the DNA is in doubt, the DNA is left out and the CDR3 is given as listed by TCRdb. The CDR3 reads CASRRERGEENTY. The rearrangement uses TRBV7-2 and TRBJ1-2; TRBD1, as called in the table, went unchecked against the DNA. The CDR3 is 13 residues long, ends included. The germline V gene encodes CDR1 SGHTA and CDR2 FQGNSA.

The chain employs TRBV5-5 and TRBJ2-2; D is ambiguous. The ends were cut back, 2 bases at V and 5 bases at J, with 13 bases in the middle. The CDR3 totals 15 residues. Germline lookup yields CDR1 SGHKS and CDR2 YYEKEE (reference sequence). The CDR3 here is CASSFSIGTTGELFF. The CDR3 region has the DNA TGTGCCAGCAGCTTCTCGATAGGTACTACCGGGGAGCTGTTTTTT.

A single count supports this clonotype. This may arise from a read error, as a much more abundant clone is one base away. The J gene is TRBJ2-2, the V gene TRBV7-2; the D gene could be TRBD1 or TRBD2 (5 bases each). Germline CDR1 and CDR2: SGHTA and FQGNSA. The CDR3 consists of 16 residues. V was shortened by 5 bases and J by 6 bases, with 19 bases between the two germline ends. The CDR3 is CASSPLVGGGAGELFF. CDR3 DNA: TGTGCCAGCAGCCCCTTGGTTGGGGGTGGCGCCGGGGAGCTGTTTTTT. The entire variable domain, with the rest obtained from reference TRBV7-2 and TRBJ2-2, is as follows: GAGVSQSPSNKVTEKGKDVELRCDPISGHTALYWYRQSLGQGLEFLIYFQGNSAPDKSGLPSDRFSAERTGGSVSTLTIQRTQQEDSAVYLCASSPLVGGGAGELFFGEGSRLTVL.

The chain's CDR3 is CASIGTDSYEQYV. In DNA form, the CDR3 reads TGTGCCAGCATAGGGACAGACTCCTACGAGCAGTACGTC. V and J are TRBV2 and TRBJ2-7; 7 bases are shared with TRBD1. This CDR3 region has 13 residues. Trimming took 7 bases from V and 0 from J; bases not matched to a gene: 3. Looked up from germline, CDR1 is SNHLY and CDR2 is FYNNEI.

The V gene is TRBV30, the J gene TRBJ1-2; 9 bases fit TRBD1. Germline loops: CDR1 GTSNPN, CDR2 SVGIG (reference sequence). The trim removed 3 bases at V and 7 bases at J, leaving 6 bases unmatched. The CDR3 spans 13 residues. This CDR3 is CAWRHRGQGGYTF. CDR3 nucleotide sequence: TGTGCCTGGAGACACAGGGGACAGGGTGGCTACACCTTC.

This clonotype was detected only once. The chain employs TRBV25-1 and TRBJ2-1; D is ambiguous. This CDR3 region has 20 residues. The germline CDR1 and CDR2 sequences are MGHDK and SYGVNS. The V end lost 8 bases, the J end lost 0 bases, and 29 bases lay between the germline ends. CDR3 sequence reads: CASGETAADPGSSSYNEQFF. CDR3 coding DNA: TGTGCCAGCGGAGAGACGGCTGCAGATCCCGGATCCAGCTCCTACAATGAGCAGTTCTTC.

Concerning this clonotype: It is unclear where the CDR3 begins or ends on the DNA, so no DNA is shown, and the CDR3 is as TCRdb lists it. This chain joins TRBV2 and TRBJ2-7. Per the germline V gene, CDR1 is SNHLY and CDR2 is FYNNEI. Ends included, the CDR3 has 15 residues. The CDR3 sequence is CASSVSRKNEKLFFV.

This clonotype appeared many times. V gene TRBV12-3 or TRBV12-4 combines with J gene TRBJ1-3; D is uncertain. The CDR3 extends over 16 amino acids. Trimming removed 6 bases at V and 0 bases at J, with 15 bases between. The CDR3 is CASSGLGTFSGNTIYF. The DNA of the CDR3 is TGTGCCAGCAGCGGGTTGGGAACATTCTCTGGAAACACCATATATTTT.

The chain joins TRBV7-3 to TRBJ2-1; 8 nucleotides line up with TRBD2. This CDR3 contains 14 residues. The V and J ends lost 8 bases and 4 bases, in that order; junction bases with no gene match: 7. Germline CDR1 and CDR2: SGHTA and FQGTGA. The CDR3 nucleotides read TGTGCCAGCGGACGGAGCGGGGGATACAATGAGCAGTTCTTC. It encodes CASGRSGGYNEQFF.

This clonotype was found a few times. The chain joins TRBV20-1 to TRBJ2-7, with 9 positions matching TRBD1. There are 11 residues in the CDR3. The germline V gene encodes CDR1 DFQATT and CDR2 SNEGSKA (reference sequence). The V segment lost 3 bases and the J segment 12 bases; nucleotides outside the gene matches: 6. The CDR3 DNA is TGCAGTGCTAGGAGGGACAGGGAATGGTACTTC. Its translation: CSARRDREWYF.

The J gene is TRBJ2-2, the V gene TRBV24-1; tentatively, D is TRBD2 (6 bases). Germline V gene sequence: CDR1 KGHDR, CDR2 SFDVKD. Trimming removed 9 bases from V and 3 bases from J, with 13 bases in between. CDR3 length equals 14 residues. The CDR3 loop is CATPSGVYTGELFF. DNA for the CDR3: TGTGCCACCCCGTCGGGAGTCTACACCGGGGAGCTGTTTTTT.

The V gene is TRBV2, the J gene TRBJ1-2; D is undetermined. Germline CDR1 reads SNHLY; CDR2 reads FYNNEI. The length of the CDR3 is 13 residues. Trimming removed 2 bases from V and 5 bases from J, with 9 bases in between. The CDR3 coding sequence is TGTGCCAGCAGTGAAACGGCGTCTTATGGCTACACCTTC. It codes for CASSETASYGYTF. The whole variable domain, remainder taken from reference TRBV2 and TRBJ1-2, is EPEVTQTPSHQVTQMGQEVILRCVPISNHLYFYWYRQILGQKVEFLVSFYNNEISEKSEIFDDQFSVERPDGSNFTLKIRSTKLEDSAMYFCASSETASYGYTFGSGTRLTVV.

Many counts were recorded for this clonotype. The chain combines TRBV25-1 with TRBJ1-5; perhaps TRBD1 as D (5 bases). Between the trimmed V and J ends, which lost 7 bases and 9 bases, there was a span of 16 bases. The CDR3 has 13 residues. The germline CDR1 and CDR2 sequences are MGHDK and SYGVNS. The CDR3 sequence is CASTRGGDWPQHF. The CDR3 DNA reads TGTGCCAGCACTCGTGGGGGGGACTGGCCCCAGCATTTT.

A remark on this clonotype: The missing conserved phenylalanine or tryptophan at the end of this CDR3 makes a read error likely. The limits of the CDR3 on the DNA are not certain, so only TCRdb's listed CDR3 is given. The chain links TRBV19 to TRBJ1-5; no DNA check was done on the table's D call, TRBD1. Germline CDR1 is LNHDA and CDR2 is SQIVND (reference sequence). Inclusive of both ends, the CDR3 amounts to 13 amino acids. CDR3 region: CAITGPGGQPHHL.